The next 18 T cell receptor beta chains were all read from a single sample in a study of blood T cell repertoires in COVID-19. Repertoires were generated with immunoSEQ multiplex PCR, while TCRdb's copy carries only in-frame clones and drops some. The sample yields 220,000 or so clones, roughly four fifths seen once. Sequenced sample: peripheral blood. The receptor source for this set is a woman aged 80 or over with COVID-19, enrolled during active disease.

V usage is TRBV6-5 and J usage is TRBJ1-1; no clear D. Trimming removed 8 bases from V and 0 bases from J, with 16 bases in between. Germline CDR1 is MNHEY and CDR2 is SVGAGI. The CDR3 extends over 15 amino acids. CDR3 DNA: TGTGCCAGCCGCTCAAGGAGGATGTTGAACACTGAAGCTTTCTTT. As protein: CASRSRRMLNTEAFF.

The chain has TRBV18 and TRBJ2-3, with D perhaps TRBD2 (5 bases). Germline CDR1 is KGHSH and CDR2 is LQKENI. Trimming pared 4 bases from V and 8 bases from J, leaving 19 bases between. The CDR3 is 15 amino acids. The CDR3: CASSQKTTDEGTQYF. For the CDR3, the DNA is TGTGCCAGCTCACAAAAGACTACCGATGAAGGTACGCAGTATTTT.

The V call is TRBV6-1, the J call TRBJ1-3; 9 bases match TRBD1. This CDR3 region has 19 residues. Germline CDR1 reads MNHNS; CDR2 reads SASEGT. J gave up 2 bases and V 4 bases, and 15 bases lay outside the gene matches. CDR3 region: CASSVTGGEVILAGNTIYF. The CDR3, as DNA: TGTGCCAGCAGTGTAACAGGGGGCGAGGTAATTCTGGCTGGAAACACCATATATTTT.

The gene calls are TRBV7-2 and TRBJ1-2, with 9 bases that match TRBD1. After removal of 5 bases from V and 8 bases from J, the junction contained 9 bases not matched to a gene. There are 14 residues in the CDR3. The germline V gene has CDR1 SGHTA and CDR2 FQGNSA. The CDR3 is CASSQMTGGRGYTF. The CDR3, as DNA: TGTGCCAGCAGCCAAATGACAGGGGGTCGCGGCTACACCTTC.

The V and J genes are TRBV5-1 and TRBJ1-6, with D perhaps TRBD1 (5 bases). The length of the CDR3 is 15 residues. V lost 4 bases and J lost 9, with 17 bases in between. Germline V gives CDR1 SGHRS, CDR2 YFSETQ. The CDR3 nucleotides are TGCGCCAGCAGCGAAGACGGACACTTTTCTTCACCCCTCCACTTT. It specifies CASSEDGHFSSPLHF.

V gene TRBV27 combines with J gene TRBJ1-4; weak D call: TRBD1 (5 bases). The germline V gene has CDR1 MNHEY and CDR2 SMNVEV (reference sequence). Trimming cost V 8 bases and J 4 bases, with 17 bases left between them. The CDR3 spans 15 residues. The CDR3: CASGPLTGYNEKLFF. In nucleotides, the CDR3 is TGTGCCAGCGGTCCGCTTACAGGATATAATGAAAAACTGTTTTTT.

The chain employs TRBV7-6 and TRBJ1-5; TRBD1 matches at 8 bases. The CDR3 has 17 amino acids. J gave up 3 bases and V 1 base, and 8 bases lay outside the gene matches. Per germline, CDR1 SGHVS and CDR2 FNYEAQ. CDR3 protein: CASSLVEDRVVNQPQHF. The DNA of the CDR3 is TGTGCCAGCAGCTTAGTAGAGGACAGGGTGGTCAATCAGCCCCAGCATTTT.

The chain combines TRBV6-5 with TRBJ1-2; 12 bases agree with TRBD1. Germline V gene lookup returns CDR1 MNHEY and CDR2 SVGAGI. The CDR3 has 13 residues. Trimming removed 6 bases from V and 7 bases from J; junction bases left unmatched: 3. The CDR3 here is CASRGTGGGGYTF. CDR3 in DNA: TGTGCCAGCAGAGGGACAGGGGGCGGTGGCTACACCTTC.

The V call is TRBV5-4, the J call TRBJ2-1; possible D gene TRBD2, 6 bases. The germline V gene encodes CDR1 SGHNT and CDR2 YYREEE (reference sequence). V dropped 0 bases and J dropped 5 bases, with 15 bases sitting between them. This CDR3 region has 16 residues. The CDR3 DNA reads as TGTGCCAGCAGCTTGGCCGGGAGAGCTGGGGACAATGAGCAGTTCTTC. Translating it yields CASSLAGRAGDNEQFF. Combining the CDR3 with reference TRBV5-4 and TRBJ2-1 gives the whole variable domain ETGVTQSPTHLIKTRGQQVTLRCSSQSGHNTVSWYQQALGQGPQFIFQYYREEENGRGNFPPRFSGLQFPNYSSELNVNALELDDSALYLCASSLAGRAGDNEQFFGPGTRLTVL.

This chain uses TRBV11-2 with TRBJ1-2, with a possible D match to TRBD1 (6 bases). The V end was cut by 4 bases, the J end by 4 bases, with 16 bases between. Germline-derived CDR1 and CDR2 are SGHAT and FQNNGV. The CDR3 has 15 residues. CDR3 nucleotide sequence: TGTGCCAGCAGCTCAAAGCAGGGGCAGCTCTATGGCTACACCTTC. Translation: CASSSKQGQLYGYTF.

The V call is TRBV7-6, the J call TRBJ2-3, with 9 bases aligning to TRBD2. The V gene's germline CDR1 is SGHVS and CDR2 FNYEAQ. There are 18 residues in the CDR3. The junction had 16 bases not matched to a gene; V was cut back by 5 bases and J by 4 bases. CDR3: CASSRPRFGGGVADTQYF. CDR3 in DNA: TGTGCCAGCAGCCGTCCCCGGTTTGGCGGGGGGGTCGCAGATACGCAGTATTTT. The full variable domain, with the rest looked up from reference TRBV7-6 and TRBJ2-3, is GAGVSQSPRYKVTKRGQDVALRCDPISGHVSLYWYRQALGQGPEFLTYFNYEAQQDKSGLPNDRFSAERPEGSISTLTIQRTEQRDSAMYRCASSRPRFGGGVADTQYFGPGTRLTVL.

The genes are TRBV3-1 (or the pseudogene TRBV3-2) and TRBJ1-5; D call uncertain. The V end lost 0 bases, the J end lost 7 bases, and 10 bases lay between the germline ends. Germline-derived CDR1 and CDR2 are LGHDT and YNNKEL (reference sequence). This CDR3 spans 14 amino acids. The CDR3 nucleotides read TGTGCCAGCAGCCAAGACGGAGGGTTGCAGCCCCAGCATTTT. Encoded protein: CASSQDGGLQPQHF.

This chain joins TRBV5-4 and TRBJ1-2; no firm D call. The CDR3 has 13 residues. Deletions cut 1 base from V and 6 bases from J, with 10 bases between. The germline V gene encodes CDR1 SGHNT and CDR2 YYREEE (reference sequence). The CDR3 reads CASSLIGSDGYTF. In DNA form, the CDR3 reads TGTGCCAGCAGCTTGATAGGGAGCGATGGCTACACCTTC. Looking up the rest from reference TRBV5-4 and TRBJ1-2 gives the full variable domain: ETGVTQSPTHLIKTRGQQVTLRCSSQSGHNTVSWYQQALGQGPQFIFQYYREEENGRGNFPPRFSGLQFPNYSSELNVNALELDDSALYLCASSLIGSDGYTFGSGTRLTVV.

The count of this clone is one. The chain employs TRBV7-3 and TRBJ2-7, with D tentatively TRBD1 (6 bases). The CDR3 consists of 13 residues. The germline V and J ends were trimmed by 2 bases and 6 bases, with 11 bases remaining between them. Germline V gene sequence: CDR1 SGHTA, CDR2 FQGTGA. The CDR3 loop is CASSLVQGTEQYF. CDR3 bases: TGTGCCAGCAGCTTAGTCCAGGGGACCGAGCAGTACTTC.

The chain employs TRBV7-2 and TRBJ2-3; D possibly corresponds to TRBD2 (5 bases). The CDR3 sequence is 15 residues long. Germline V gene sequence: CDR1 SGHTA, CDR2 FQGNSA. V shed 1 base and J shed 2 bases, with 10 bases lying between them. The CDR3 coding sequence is TGTGCCAGCAGCTTAGTGGGTAGCGCCACAGATACGCAGTATTTT. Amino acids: CASSLVGSATDTQYF.

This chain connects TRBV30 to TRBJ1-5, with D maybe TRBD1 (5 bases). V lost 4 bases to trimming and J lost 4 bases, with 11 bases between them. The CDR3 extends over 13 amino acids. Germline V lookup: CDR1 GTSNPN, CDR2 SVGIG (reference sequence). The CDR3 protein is CAWNSGVNQPQHF. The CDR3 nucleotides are TGTGCCTGGAATTCGGGGGTAAATCAGCCCCAGCATTTT. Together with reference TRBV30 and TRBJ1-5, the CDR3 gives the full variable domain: SQTIHQWPATLVQPVGSPLSLECTVEGTSNPNLYWYRQAAGRGLQLLFYSVGIGQISSEVPQNLSASRPQDRQFILSSKKLLLSDSGFYLCAWNSGVNQPQHFGDGTRLSIL.

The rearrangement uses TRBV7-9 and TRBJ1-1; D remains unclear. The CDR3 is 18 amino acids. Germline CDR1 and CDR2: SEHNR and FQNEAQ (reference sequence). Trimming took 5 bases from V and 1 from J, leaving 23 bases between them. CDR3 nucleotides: TGTGCCAGCAGCCCTTCCCTGGGAGGGAAAGACAAGAACACTGAAGCTTTCTTT. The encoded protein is CASSPSLGGKDKNTEAFF.

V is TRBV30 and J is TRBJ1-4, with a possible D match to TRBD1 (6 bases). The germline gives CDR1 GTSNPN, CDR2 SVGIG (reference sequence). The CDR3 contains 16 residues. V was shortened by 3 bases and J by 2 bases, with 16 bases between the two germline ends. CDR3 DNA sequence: TGTGCCTGGAGAGGGGGGGTTCTCCGTACTAATGAAAAACTGTTTTTT. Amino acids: CAWRGGVLRTNEKLFF. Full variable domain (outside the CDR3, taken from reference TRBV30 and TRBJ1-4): SQTIHQWPATLVQPVGSPLSLECTVEGTSNPNLYWYRQAAGRGLQLLFYSVGIGQISSEVPQNLSASRPQDRQFILSSKKLLLSDSGFYLCAWRGGVLRTNEKLFFGSGTQLSVL.